Following are 27 T cell receptor beta chains from one sample sequenced in a study of blood T cell repertoires in COVID-19. Clones were sequenced by immunoSEQ multiplex PCR, and TCRdb holds only the in-frame ones, with some missing. The top ten hold roughly 8.6% of the sample, which has around 250,000 clones, 84% seen once. Sequences were obtained from peripheral blood. The source of these receptors is a human donor in a cohort sampled during active COVID-19.

This chain uses TRBV11-2 with TRBJ2-2; 8 bases line up with TRBD1. With V trimmed by 1 base and J by 3 bases, 4 bases remained unmatched. Per germline, CDR1 SGHAT and CDR2 FQNNGV. The CDR3 totals 16 residues. The CDR3 bases are TGTGCCAGCAGCTTAGTTTTACAGGGGGACACCGGGGAGCTGTTTTTT. It yields the protein CASSLVLQGDTGELFF.

The chain couples TRBV2 to TRBJ2-2; possibly TRBD2 for D (6 bases). Per germline, CDR1 SNHLY and CDR2 FYNNEI. Trimming shortened V by 6 bases and J by 6 bases, and 17 bases separated the two germline ends. The CDR3 extends over 15 amino acids. CDR3 region: CASRIGDLFSGELFF. DNA of the CDR3: TGTGCCAGCAGGATCGGGGACTTATTTTCCGGGGAGCTGTTTTTT.

For the CDR3, the DNA is TGTGCCAGCAGCTTACCACCGCGCGGGCACCTGAACACCGGGGAGCTGTTTTTT. Translated: CASSLPPRGHLNTGELFF. The chain links TRBV7-9 to TRBJ2-2; TRBD2 is a possible D gene (5 bases). Germline loops: CDR1 SEHNR, CDR2 FQNEAQ (reference sequence). This CDR3 is built from 18 residues. V lost 2 bases and J 1 base, leaving 17 bases between the germline ends.

The V and J genes are TRBV28 and TRBJ1-5; D is uncertain. V dropped 7 bases and J dropped 7 bases, with 14 bases sitting between them. From germline, CDR1 is MDHEN and CDR2 SYDVKM. This CDR3 has 13 residues. CDR3 region: CASTRGDLQPQHF. The CDR3, as DNA: TGTGCCAGCACCCGGGGAGACCTGCAGCCCCAGCATTTT.

In its sample, this clone was seen once. V is TRBV7-9 and J is TRBJ1-2; 7 bases are a match to TRBD1. The CDR3 length is 15 residues. Germline V gene data show CDR1 as SEHNR and CDR2 as FQNEAQ (reference sequence). After removal of 5 bases from V and 6 bases from J, the junction contained 12 bases not matched to a gene. For the CDR3, the DNA is TGTGCCAGCAGCCCCGAATACAGGGGAGAGGATGGCTACACCTTC. It yields the protein CASSPEYRGEDGYTF.

The chain recombines TRBV4-2 with TRBJ1-2; TRBD1 matches 8 bases. The CDR3 sequence is 14 residues long. From germline, CDR1 is LGHNA and CDR2 YNFKEQ. The junction had 6 bases not matched to a gene; V was cut back by 1 base and J by 8 bases. Written as DNA, the CDR3 is TGTGCCAGCAGCCAAGTAACAGGGGGTAGCGGCTACACCTTC. Translated: CASSQVTGGSGYTF.

The rearrangement links TRBV4-2 to TRBJ2-2; TRBD2 matches 12 bases. V lost 1 base and J lost 5; bases outside the gene matches: 2. The CDR3 spans 16 residues. Germline V CDR1 and CDR2: LGHNA, YNFKEQ. CDR3 loop: CASSQGLAGETGELFF. The CDR3 DNA reads TGTGCCAGCAGCCAAGGACTAGCGGGAGAAACCGGGGAGCTGTTTTTT.

The chain links TRBV5-1 to TRBJ2-1; tentative D call: TRBD2 (5 bases). There are 16 residues in the CDR3. V lost 0 bases to trimming and J lost 5 bases, with 15 bases between them. The germline V gene has CDR1 SGHRS and CDR2 YFSETQ. The CDR3: CASSLAPTEGNNEQFF. The CDR3 bases are TGCGCCAGCAGCTTGGCCCCTACAGAGGGCAACAATGAGCAGTTCTTC.

The chain recombines TRBV28 with TRBJ2-7, with 8 bases matching TRBD2. Germline loops: CDR1 MDHEN, CDR2 SYDVKM. V dropped 8 bases and J dropped 2; count of bases not matched to a gene: 5. The CDR3 contains 13 residues. The CDR3, as DNA: TGTGCCAGCGTCCTCGGGGGGGCCTACGAGCAGTACTTC. Translating gives CASVLGGAYEQYF.

The genes are TRBV5-4 and TRBJ2-1; 9 nucleotides align to TRBD1. The CDR3 has 15 amino acids. Germline CDR1 SGHNT, CDR2 YYREEE (reference sequence). The J segment lost 5 bases and the V segment lost 4 bases, leaving 7 bases of the junction unmatched. The CDR3 bases are TGTGCCAGCAGCGAGACGGGACAGGGAGACAATGAGCAGTTCTTC. Encoded protein: CASSETGQGDNEQFF.

The table lists this clone with a count of one. The rearrangement links TRBV28 to TRBJ1-1; 8 bases match TRBD1. This CDR3 has 13 residues. Germline CDR1 is MDHEN and CDR2 is SYDVKM. Trimming removed 2 bases from V and 4 bases from J; junction bases left unmatched: 0. CDR3 region: CASSLTGGTEAFF. CDR3 coding DNA: TGTGCCAGCAGTTTAACAGGGGGCACTGAAGCTTTCTTT.

This chain joins TRBV18 and TRBJ1-1; 9 positions match TRBD1. CDR1 KGHSH and CDR2 LQKENI come from the germline V gene. CDR3 length: 14 residues. V trimming: 6 bases; J trimming: 3 bases; junction bases outside the gene matches: 5. For the CDR3, the DNA is TGTGCCAGCTCCAAGGGACAGGGTTACACTGAAGCTTTCTTT. The encoded protein is CASSKGQGYTEAFF.

V and J are TRBV7-6 and TRBJ2-4; a possible D gene is TRBD2 (6 bases). Germline V gives CDR1 SGHVS, CDR2 FNYEAQ. This CDR3 has 18 amino acids. V was trimmed by 1 base and J by 7 bases, leaving 23 bases between them. As DNA, the CDR3 is TGTGCCAGCAGCTTAGTAGTAATGGGAGCCGGACGGGGGAACATTCAGTACTTC. Translating it yields CASSLVVMGAGRGNIQYF.

The genes are TRBV3-1 (or the pseudogene TRBV3-2) and TRBJ1-1, with 8 bases fitting TRBD1. This CDR3 contains 15 residues. The V and J ends lost 1 base and 3 bases, in that order; junction bases with no gene match: 4. CDR1 and CDR2 (germline): LGHDT, YNNKEL (reference sequence). CDR3 amino acids: CASSQGQGWDTEAFF. The DNA of the CDR3 is TGTGCCAGCAGCCAAGGACAGGGGTGGGACACTGAAGCTTTCTTT.

The chain uses TRBV6-5 and TRBJ1-1; D ambiguous. Germline lookup yields CDR1 MNHEY and CDR2 SVGAGI. V was shortened by 6 bases and J by 4 bases, with 15 bases between the two germline ends. The CDR3 loop spans 14 amino acids. The CDR3 sequence is CASRPNEGGTEAFF. CDR3 coding DNA: TGTGCCAGCAGACCTAATGAGGGTGGCACTGAAGCTTTCTTT.

This chain joins TRBV4-1 and TRBJ2-6; possibly TRBD2 for D (5 bases). CDR3 length: 17 amino acids. Germline assignment: CDR1 MGHRA and CDR2 YSYEKL. The V and J ends lost 1 base and 2 bases respectively, with 12 bases between them. CDR3 region: CASSQVKAGAGANVLTF. CDR3 in DNA: TGCGCCAGCAGCCAAGTTAAGGCGGGCGCTGGGGCCAACGTCCTGACTTTC.

The gene calls are TRBV5-4 and TRBJ1-1, with 11 nucleotides matching TRBD1. CDR1 is SGHNT and CDR2 is YYREEE in the germline V gene (reference sequence). After removal of 7 bases from V and 1 base from J, the junction contained 6 bases not matched to a gene. The CDR3 covers 15 residues. CDR3 in amino acids: CASGQGAEGNTEAFF. The CDR3 region has the DNA TGTGCCAGCGGACAGGGGGCGGAGGGGAACACTGAAGCTTTCTTT.

This chain links TRBV27 with TRBJ2-3; D is possibly TRBD1 (5 bases). Germline V gene data show CDR1 as MNHEY and CDR2 as SMNVEV (reference sequence). CDR3 length equals 18 residues. V lost 1 base to trimming and J lost 5 bases, with 22 bases between them. The CDR3 loop reads CASSLFSPQGRDLDTQYF. The CDR3 nucleotides are TGTGCCAGCAGTTTATTCTCCCCACAAGGCAGGGATCTAGATACGCAGTATTTT.

This sequence joins TRBV18 and TRBJ2-3; D gene unclear. The germline V gene has CDR1 KGHSH and CDR2 LQKENI. Between the trimmed V and J ends, which lost 6 bases and 4 bases, there was a span of 17 bases. There are 15 residues in the CDR3. CDR3 in DNA: TGTGCCAGCTCCCTCCTCGAGGCTAATGCAGATACGCAGTATTTT. It is translated as CASSLLEANADTQYF.

This chain connects TRBV28 to TRBJ1-4, with TRBD1 as a possible D gene (5 bases). The CDR3 runs to 15 residues. Germline CDR1 reads MDHEN; CDR2 reads SYDVKM. Trimming removed 7 bases from V and 3 bases from J, with 15 bases in between. The CDR3 coding sequence is TGTGCCAGCACCGAAAGTCAGGGATCTAATGAAAAACTGTTTTTT. It specifies CASTESQGSNEKLFF.

The gene calls are TRBV5-1 and TRBJ2-5, with 9 bases that match TRBD1. Germline V lookup: CDR1 SGHRS, CDR2 YFSETQ. V lost 1 base and J lost 3; bases outside the gene matches: 4. The CDR3 runs to 15 residues. CDR3: CASSLTGGAKETQYF. The CDR3 DNA reads TGCGCCAGCAGCTTGACAGGGGGCGCCAAAGAGACCCAGTACTTC.

This sequence joins TRBV28 and TRBJ1-2, with 7 bases identical to TRBD1. Germline CDR1 and CDR2: MDHEN and SYDVKM. This CDR3 spans 18 amino acids. V lost 6 bases to trimming and J lost 6 bases; unmatched junction nucleotides: 22. CDR3 region: CASSLGGGTDPFWNGYTF. The CDR3 bases are TGTGCCAGCAGCCTAGGTGGTGGGACAGACCCATTCTGGAATGGCTACACCTTC.

This clone was found a few times. This rearrangement joins TRBV5-1 to TRBJ2-1, with 12 bases matching TRBD2. V gave up 4 bases and J gave up 2 bases; unmatched junction bases: 1. CDR1 and CDR2 from the germline V gene are SGHRS and YFSETQ. The CDR3 totals 15 residues. The DNA of the CDR3 is TGCGCCAGCAGCCTAGCGGGAGGGACCTACAATGAGCAGTTCTTC. Its translation is CASSLAGGTYNEQFF.

This clone came up once. V and J are TRBV11-3 and TRBJ1-1; D remains unclear. Germline CDR1 and CDR2: SGHNT and YENEEA. The CDR3 has 13 residues. V shed 5 bases and J shed 0 bases, with 7 bases lying between them. This CDR3 reads CASSHTVNTEAFF. DNA of the CDR3: TGTGCCAGCAGCCATACGGTGAACACTGAAGCTTTCTTT.

The chain couples TRBV28 to TRBJ2-7; 10 bases match TRBD1. After removal of 2 bases from V and 4 bases from J, the junction contained 5 bases not matched to a gene. The CDR3 contains 15 residues. Germline V gives CDR1 MDHEN, CDR2 SYDVKM. CDR3 residues: CASSLTTGGSYEQYF. CDR3 DNA sequence: TGTGCCAGCAGTTTAACGACAGGGGGCTCGTACGAGCAGTACTTC. The variable domain in full, with the rest retrieved from reference TRBV28 and TRBJ2-7, is DVKVTQSSRYLVKRTGEKVFLECVQDMDHENMFWYRQDPGLGLRLIYFSYDVKMKEKGDIPEGYSVSREKKERFSLILESASTNQTSMYLCASSLTTGGSYEQYFGPGTRLTVT.

The rearrangement uses TRBV2 and TRBJ1-1, with D uncertain. Deletions cut 1 base from V and 3 bases from J, with 9 bases between. The germline gives CDR1 SNHLY, CDR2 FYNNEI. The CDR3 runs to 14 residues. The CDR3 DNA follows: TGTGCCAGCAGTGAAGGGAGGGTTGACACTGAAGCTTTCTTT. Translating gives CASSEGRVDTEAFF.

The chain has TRBV29-1 and TRBJ1-1; the D gene is possibly TRBD1 (6 bases). The V end was cut by 3 bases, the J end by 5 bases, with 16 bases between. The V gene's germline CDR1 is SQVTM and CDR2 ANQGSEA. There are 14 residues in the CDR3. The DNA of the CDR3 is TGCAGCGTTGAGTGGGGCAGGGGAAAAACTGAAGCTTTCTTT. Translated: CSVEWGRGKTEAFF.